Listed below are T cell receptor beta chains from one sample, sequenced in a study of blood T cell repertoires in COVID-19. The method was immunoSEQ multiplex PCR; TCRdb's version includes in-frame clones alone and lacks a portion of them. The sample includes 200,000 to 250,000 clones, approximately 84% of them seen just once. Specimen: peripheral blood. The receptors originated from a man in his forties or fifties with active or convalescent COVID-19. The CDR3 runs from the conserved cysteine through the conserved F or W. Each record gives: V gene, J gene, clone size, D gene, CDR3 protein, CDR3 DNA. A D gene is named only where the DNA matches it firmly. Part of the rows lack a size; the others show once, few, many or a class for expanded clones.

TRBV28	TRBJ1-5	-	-	CASTGGGEGNQPQHF	TGTGCCAGCACAGGCGGGGGTGAGGGCAATCAGCCCCAGCATTTT
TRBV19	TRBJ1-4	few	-	CASRGLTESYEKLFF	TGTGCCAGTAGGGGGTTGACAGAAAGTTATGAAAAACTGTTTTTT
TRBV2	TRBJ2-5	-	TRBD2	CASRPTSGETQYF	TGTGCCAGCAGACCTACTAGCGGAGAGACCCAGTACTTC
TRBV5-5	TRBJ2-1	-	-	CASSIPSKSYNEQFF	TGTGCCAGCAGCATTCCTAGTAAATCGTACAATGAGCAGTTCTTC
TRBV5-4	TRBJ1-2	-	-	CASSGGEGSFYGYTF	TGTGCCAGCAGTGGGGGGGAGGGCTCCTTCTATGGCTACACCTTC
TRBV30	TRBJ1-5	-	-	CAWSEGYSNQPQHF	TGTGCCTGGAGTGAGGGGTATAGCAATCAGCCCCAGCATTTT
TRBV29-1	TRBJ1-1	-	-	CSVARNSVNTEAFF	TGCAGCGTCGCCCGGAACAGTGTGAACACTGAAGCTTTCTTT
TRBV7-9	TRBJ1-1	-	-	CASSPWTVENTEAFF	TGTGCCAGCAGCCCGTGGACAGTGGAGAACACTGAAGCTTTCTTT
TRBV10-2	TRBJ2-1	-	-	CAIGLAGDEQFF	TGCGCCATCGGACTGGCAGGGGATGAGCAGTTCTTC
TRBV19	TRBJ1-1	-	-	CASSMTVNTEAFF	TGTGCCAGTAGCATGACAGTGAACACTGAAGCTTTCTTT
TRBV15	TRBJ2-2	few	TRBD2	CATSREGGAGELFF	TGTGCCACCAGCAGAGAGGGGGGGGCCGGGGAGCTGTTTTTT
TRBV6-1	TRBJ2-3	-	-	CASSELGGSTDTQYF	TGTGCCAGCAGTGAATTGGGCGGGTCCACAGATACGCAGTATTTT
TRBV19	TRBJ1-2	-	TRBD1	CASSMTGTGSNYGYTF	TGTGCCAGTAGTATGACGGGGACAGGTTCTAACTATGGCTACACCTTC
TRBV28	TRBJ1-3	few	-	CASSLWALQGSGAGNTIYF	TGTGCCAGCAGTTTATGGGCCTTACAGGGCTCCGGGGCTGGAAACACCATATATTTT
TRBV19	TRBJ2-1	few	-	CASSSRNEQFF	TGTGCCAGTAGTAGCCGGAATGAGCAGTTCTTC
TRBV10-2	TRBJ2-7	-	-	CASSSVYEQYF	TGCGCCAGCAGTTCCGTCTACGAGCAGTACTTC
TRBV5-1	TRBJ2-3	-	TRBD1	CASSPRTGGMADTQYF	TGCGCCAGCAGCCCGCGGACAGGGGGAATGGCAGATACGCAGTATTTT
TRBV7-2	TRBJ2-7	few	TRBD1	CASSQRTGAKEQYF	TGTGCCAGCAGCCAAAGGACAGGGGCTAAAGAGCAGTACTTC
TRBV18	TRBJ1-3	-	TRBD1	CASSPLGQEHTIYF	TGTGCCAGCTCACCACTCGGACAGGAACACACCATATATTTT
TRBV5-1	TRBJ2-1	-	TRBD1	CASSHRDRIYNEQFF	TGCGCCAGCAGTCACCGGGACAGGATCTACAATGAGCAGTTCTTC
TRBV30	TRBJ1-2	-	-	CAWSLQVYGYTF	TGTGCCTGGAGCCTCCAGGTTTATGGCTACACCTTC
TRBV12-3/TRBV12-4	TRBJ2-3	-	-	CASSLARSTTQYF	TGTGCCAGCAGTTTAGCCCGCAGTACGACGCAGTATTTT
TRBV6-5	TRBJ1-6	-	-	CASSYTAGDQSPLHF	TGTGCCAGCAGTTACACCGCAGGGGATCAATCACCCCTCCACTTT
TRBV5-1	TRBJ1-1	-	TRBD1	CASSPGTGAIWNTEAFF	TGCGCCAGCAGCCCCGGGACAGGGGCGATCTGGAACACTGAAGCTTTCTTT
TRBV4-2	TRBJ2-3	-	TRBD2	CASSRETERGGITDTQYF	TGTGCCAGCAGCCGAGAGACAGAGCGGGGGGGAATCACAGATACGCAGTATTTT
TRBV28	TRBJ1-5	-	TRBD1	CASSSIGGESNQPQHF	TGTGCCAGCAGTTCGATAGGGGGCGAAAGCAATCAGCCCCAGCATTTT
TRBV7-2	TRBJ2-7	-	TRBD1	CASSWGQGSREQYF	TGTGCCAGCAGCTGGGGACAGGGGTCGAGGGAGCAGTACTTC
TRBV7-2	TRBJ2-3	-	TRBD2	CASSLVPSGTSPDTQYF	TGTGCCAGCAGCTTAGTTCCTAGCGGGACCTCACCAGATACGCAGTATTTT
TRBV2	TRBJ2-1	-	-	CASSAGEQFF	TGTGCCAGCAGTGCCGGTGAGCAGTTCTTC
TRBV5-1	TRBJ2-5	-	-	CASSVSLGETQYF	TGCGCCAGCAGCGTTTCCCTAGGAGAGACCCAGTACTTC
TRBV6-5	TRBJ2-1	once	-	CASSYSGDPRNEQFF	TGTGCCAGCAGTTACTCAGGCGACCCGAGGAATGAGCAGTTCTTC
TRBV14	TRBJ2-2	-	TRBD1	CASRGGQGNTGELFF	TGTGCCAGCAGGGGAGGACAGGGGAACACCGGGGAGCTGTTTTTT
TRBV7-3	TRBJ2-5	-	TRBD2	CASSSTSGGETQYF	TGTGCCAGCAGCTCGACTAGCGGAGGAGAGACCCAGTACTTC
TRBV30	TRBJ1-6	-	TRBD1	CAWSVRDRGYSPLHF	TGTGCCTGGAGTGTACGCGACAGGGGTTATTCACCCCTCCACTTT
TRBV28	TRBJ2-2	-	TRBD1	CAHQTGVTGELFF	TGTGCCCACCAGACAGGGGTCACCGGGGAGCTGTTTTTT
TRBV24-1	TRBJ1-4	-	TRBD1	CATSDPRQGADEKLFF	TGTGCCACCAGTGACCCTCGACAGGGAGCGGATGAAAAACTGTTTTTT
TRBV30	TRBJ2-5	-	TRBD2	CAWSVGSGRVSETQYF	TGTGCCTGGAGTGTGGGTAGCGGGAGGGTTTCGGAGACCCAGTACTTC
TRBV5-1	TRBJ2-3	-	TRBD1	CASSLAGTGEDTQYF	TGCGCCAGCAGCTTGGCAGGGACAGGGGAGGATACGCAGTATTTT
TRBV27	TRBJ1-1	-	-	CASRPPGGGTEAFF	TGTGCCAGCAGACCCCCGGGGGGTGGCACTGAAGCTTTCTTT
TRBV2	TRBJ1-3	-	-	CASTYVRSSGNTIYF	TGTGCCAGCACCTACGTCCGCTCCTCTGGAAACACCATATATTTT
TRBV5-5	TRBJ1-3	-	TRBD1	CASSPTRDRVGNTIYF	TGTGCCAGCAGCCCGACCCGGGACAGGGTCGGAAACACCATATATTTT
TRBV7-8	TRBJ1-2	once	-	CASSLGTGYGYTF	TGTGCCAGCAGCTTAGGAACAGGGTATGGCTACACCTTC
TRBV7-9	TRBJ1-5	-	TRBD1	CASSPDRGLSQPQHF	TGTGCCAGCAGCCCCGACAGGGGGCTGAGCCAGCCCCAGCATTTT
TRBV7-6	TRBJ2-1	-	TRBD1	CASSFSARTGTGDYNEQFF	TGTGCCAGCAGCTTTAGCGCGAGAACCGGGACAGGGGATTACAATGAGCAGTTCTTC
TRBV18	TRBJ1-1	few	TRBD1	CASSFGQGEGAFF	TGTGCCAGCTCATTCGGACAGGGGGAGGGAGCTTTCTTT